Below are 10 T cell receptor beta chains sequenced from a single sample in a study of T cell changes during pregnancy in multiple sclerosis. The method was immunoSEQ multiplex PCR; TCRdb's version includes in-frame clones alone and lacks a portion of them. The data contain some 46,000 clones, around 92% of them singletons. Input material: peripheral blood. The origin of the receptors is a female donor with multiple sclerosis, enrolled in a pregnancy study.

This rearrangement joins TRBV28 to TRBJ1-5, with D hard to call. Germline lookup yields CDR1 MDHEN and CDR2 SYDVKM. Trimming cost V 2 bases and J 0 bases, with 8 bases left between them. The CDR3 is made up of 15 amino acids. The CDR3 sequence is CASSLAAYSNQPQHF. The CDR3 coding sequence is TGTGCCAGCAGTTTAGCGGCATATAGCAATCAGCCCCAGCATTTT. Combining the CDR3 with reference TRBV28 and TRBJ1-5 gives the whole variable domain DVKVTQSSRYLVKRTGEKVFLECVQDMDHENMFWYRQDPGLGLRLIYFSYDVKMKEKGDIPEGYSVSREKKERFSLILESASTNQTSMYLCASSLAAYSNQPQHFGDGTRLSIL.

The chain is built from TRBV29-1 and TRBJ1-1; a possible D gene is TRBD1 (5 bases). V lost 3 bases, J lost 1 base, and 12 bases lay in between. Germline V gene data show CDR1 as SQVTM and CDR2 as ANQGSEA. CDR3 length equals 14 residues. The CDR3 bases are TGCAGCGTTGATGGGGCGCCCGAGAACACTGAAGCTTTCTTT. Residues: CSVDGAPENTEAFF.

This clone was seen just once. V usage is TRBV5-6 and J usage is TRBJ1-3; maybe TRBD1 (6 bases). Germline V gives CDR1 SGHDT, CDR2 YYEEEE. CDR3 size: 15 residues. Trimming pared 4 bases from V and 7 bases from J, leaving 18 bases between. CDR3 sequence: CASSPPPDRDNTIYF. The DNA of the CDR3 is TGTGCCAGCAGCCCCCCTCCGGACAGAGACAACACCATATATTTT.

This rearrangement joins TRBV27 to TRBJ2-6, with D possibly matching TRBD1 (6 bases). This CDR3 contains 17 residues. V was cut by 6 bases and J by 3 bases, with 18 bases left in between. Per germline, CDR1 MNHEY and CDR2 SMNVEV (reference sequence). In nucleotides, the CDR3 is TGTGCCAGCAGCGTCCTTGGGGGCGCGTATGGGGCCAACGTCCTGACTTTC. Protein sequence: CASSVLGGAYGANVLTF.

The gene calls are TRBV25-1 and TRBJ1-3; D unclear. V shed 2 bases and J shed 1 base, with 18 bases lying between them. CDR1 and CDR2 from the germline V gene are MGHDK and SYGVNS. The CDR3 covers 18 residues. The CDR3 DNA is TGTGCCAGCAGTGAACCCGGACTGGGGAGACGGTCTGGAAACACCATATATTTT. Residues: CASSEPGLGRRSGNTIYF.

This clone was detected a few times. The V call is TRBV11-1, the J call TRBJ2-7, with a possible D match to TRBD2 (5 bases). The CDR3 length is 17 residues. Trimming removed 2 bases from V and 2 bases from J, with 19 bases in between. The germline CDR1 and CDR2 sequences are SGHAT and FQDESV (reference sequence). The DNA of the CDR3 is TGTGCCAGCAGCTTATGGGAGCGACCATTAATACCCTACGAGCAGTACTTC. Translated, it gives CASSLWERPLIPYEQYF.

The sample holds one count of this clone. CDR3 in DNA: TGTGCCAGCAGCCATCCTAAGGGCTCCAATGAAAAACTGTTTTTT. It is translated as CASSHPKGSNEKLFF. V is TRBV4-2 and J is TRBJ1-4; D not resolved. Germline V CDR1 and CDR2: LGHNA, YNFKEQ. The CDR3 contains 15 residues. V lost 3 bases, J lost 5 bases, and 13 bases lay in between.

The CDR3 DNA sequence: TGTGCCAGCAGCTTAAGTTCAGGCGGGCCATCCTACGAGCAGTACTTC. Amino acid sequence: CASSLSSGGPSYEQYF. This chain connects TRBV13 to TRBJ2-7, with D possibly TRBD2 on 5 matching bases. Germline V gives CDR1 PRHDT, CDR2 FYEKMQ (reference sequence). V was cut by 2 bases and J by 1 base, with 15 bases left in between. This CDR3 has 16 amino acids. The complete variable domain, with remaining parts taken from reference TRBV13 and TRBJ2-7, reads AAGVIQSPRHLIKEKRETATLKCYPIPRHDTVYWYQQGPGQDPQFLISFYEKMQSDKGSIPDRFSAQQFSDYHSELNMSSLELGDSALYFCASSLSSGGPSYEQYFGPGTRLTVT.

V usage is TRBV19 and J usage is TRBJ1-2, with 9 nucleotides matching TRBD1. The ends lost 6 bases at V and 2 bases at J; junction bases unmatched: 13. The CDR3 is 17 amino acids. From germline, CDR1 is LNHDA and CDR2 SQIVND (reference sequence). The CDR3 coding sequence is TGTGCCAGTAGCTCGGGGGTCGGGACAGGGAACAACTATGGCTACACCTTC. Amino acid sequence: CASSSGVGTGNNYGYTF.

The chain carries TRBV6-5 and TRBJ1-1; D possibly corresponds to TRBD1 (5 bases). Germline V gene lookup returns CDR1 MNHEY and CDR2 SVGAGI. V lost 8 bases and J 9 bases, leaving 22 bases between the germline ends. The CDR3 is 14 amino acids. The CDR3, as DNA: TGTGCCAGCCATCCAGTTGGGGCCCAAGGGAAAGCTTTCTTT. Amino acids: CASHPVGAQGKAFF.